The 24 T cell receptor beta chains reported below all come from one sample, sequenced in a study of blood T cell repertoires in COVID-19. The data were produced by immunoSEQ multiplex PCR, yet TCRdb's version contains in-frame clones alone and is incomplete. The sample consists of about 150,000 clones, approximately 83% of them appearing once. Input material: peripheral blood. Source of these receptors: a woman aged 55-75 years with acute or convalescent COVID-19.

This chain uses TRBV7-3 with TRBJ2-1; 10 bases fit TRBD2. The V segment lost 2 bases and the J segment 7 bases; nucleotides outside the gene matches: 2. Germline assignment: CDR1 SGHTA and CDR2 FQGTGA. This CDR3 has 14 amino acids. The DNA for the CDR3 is TGTGCCAGCAGCTTAGAACTAGCGGGGAATGAGCAGTTCTTC. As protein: CASSLELAGNEQFF.

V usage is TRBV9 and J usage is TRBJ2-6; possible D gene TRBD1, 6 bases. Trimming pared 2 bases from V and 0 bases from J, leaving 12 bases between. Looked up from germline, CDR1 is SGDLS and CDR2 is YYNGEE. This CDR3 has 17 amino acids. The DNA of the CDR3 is TGTGCCAGCAGCGTTTCGGGACACGGCTCTGGGGCCAACGTCCTGACTTTC. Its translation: CASSVSGHGSGANVLTF.

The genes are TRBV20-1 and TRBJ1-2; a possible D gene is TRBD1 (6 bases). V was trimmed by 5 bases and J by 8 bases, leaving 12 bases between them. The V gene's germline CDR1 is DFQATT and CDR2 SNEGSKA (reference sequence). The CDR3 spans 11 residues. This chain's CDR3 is CSAGGRRGYTF. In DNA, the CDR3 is TGCAGTGCTGGGGGCCGACGGGGCTACACCTTC.

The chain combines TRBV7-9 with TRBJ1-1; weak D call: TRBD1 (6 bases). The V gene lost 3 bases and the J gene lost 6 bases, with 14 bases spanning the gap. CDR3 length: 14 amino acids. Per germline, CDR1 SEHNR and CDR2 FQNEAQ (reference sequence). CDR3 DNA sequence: TGTGCCAGCAGCTTGGCAATCGGACAGCCTGAAGCTTTCTTT. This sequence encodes CASSLAIGQPEAFF.

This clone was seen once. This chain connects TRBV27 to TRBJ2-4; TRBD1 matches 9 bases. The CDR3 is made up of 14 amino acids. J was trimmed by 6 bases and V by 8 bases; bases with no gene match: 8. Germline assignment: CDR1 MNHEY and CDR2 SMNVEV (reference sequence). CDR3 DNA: TGTGCCAGCTCCGGGACAGGGAAAGGAAACATTCAGTACTTC. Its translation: CASSGTGKGNIQYF.

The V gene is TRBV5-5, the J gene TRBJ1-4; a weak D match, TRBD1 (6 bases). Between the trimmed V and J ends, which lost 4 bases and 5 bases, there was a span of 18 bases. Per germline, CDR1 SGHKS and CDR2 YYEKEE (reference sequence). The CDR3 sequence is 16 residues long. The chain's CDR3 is CASSAGAEGGNEKLFF. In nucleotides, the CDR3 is TGTGCCAGCAGCGCGGGGGCCGAAGGGGGAAATGAAAAACTGTTTTTT.

The CDR3 coding sequence is TGTGCCAGCAGCCCAAGCTCAGGGCGCGGGAACACTGAAGCTTTCTTT. Translated, it gives CASSPSSGRGNTEAFF. The V call is TRBV11-3, the J call TRBJ1-1; TRBD1 is a possible D gene (5 bases). This CDR3 contains 16 residues. Germline values: CDR1 SGHNT, CDR2 YENEEA. Trimming shortened V by 5 bases and J by 1 base, and 17 bases separated the two germline ends. Complete variable domain (other parts from reference TRBV11-3 and TRBJ1-1): EAGVVQSPRYKIIEKKQPVAFWCNPISGHNTLYWYLQNLGQGPELLIRYENEEAVDDSQLPKDRFSAERLKGVDSTLKIQPAELGDSAVYLCASSPSSGRGNTEAFFGQGTRLTVV.

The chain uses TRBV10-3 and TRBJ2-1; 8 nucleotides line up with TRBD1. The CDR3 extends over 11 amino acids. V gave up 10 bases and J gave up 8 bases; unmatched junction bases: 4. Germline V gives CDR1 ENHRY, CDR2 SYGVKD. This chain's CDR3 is CATTTGDEQFF. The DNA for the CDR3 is TGTGCCACCACGACAGGGGATGAGCAGTTCTTC.

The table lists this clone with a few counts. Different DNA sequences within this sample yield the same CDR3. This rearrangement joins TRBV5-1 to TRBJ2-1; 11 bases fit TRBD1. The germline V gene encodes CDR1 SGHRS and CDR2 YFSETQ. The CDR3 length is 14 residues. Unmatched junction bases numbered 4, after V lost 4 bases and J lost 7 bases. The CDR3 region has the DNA TGCGCCAGCAGCCCAGGGACAGGGGGGAATGAGCAGTTCTTC. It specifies CASSPGTGGNEQFF. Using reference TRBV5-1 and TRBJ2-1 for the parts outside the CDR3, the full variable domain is KAGVTQTPRYLIKTRGQQVTLSCSPISGHRSVSWYQQTPGQGLQFLFEYFSETQRNKGNFPGRFSGRQFSNSRSEMNVSTLELGDSALYLCASSPGTGGNEQFFGPGTRLTVL.

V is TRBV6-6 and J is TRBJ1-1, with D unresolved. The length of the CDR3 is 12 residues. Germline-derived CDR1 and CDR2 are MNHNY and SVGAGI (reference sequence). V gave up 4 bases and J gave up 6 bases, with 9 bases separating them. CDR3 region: CASSSQQAEAFF. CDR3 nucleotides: TGTGCCAGCAGTTCACAGCAGGCTGAAGCTTTCTTT.

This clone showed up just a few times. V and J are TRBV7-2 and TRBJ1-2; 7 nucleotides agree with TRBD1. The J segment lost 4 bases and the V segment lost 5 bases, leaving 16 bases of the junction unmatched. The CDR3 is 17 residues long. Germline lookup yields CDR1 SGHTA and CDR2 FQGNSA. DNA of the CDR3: TGTGCCAGCAGCGCAAGATACAGGGGAGGTTACGGCTATGGCTACACCTTC. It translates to CASSARYRGGYGYGYTF.

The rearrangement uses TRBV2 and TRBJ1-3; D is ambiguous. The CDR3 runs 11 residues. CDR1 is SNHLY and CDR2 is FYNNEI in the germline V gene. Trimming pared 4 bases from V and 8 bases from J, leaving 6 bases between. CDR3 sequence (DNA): TGTGCCAGCAGTGGAGGATACACCATATATTTT. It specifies CASSGGYTIYF.

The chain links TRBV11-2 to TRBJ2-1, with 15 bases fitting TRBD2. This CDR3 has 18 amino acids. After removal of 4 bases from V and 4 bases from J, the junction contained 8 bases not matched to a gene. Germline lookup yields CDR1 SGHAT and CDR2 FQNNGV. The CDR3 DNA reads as TGTGCCAGCAGCTCCCCCGGACTAGCGGGGGGGGCTTACAATGAGCAGTTCTTC. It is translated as CASSSPGLAGGAYNEQFF.

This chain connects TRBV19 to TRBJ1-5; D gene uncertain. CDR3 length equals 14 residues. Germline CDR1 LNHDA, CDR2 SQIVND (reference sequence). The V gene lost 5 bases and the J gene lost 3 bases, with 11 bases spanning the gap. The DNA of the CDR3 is TGTGCCAGTAGTCAACAAGCGAACAATCAGCCCCAGCATTTT. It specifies CASSQQANNQPQHF. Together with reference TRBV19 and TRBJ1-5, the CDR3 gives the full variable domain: DGGITQSPKYLFRKEGQNVTLSCEQNLNHDAMYWYRQDPGQGLRLIYYSQIVNDFQKGDIAEGYSVSREKKESFPLTVTSAQKNPTAFYLCASSQQANNQPQHFGDGTRLSIL.

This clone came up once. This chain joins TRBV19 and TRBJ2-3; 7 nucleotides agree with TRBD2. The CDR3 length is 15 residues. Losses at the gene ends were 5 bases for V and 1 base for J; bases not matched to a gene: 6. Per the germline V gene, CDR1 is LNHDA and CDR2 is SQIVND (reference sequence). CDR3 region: CASSSTSAGTDTQYF. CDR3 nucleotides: TGTGCCAGTAGTTCAACTAGCGCAGGCACAGATACGCAGTATTTT.

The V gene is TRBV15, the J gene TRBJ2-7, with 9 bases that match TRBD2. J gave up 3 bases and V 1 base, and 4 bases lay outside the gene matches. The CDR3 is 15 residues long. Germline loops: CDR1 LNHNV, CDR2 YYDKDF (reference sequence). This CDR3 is CATSRGSGGGYEQYF. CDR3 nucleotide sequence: TGTGCCACCAGCAGAGGTAGCGGGGGTGGCTACGAGCAGTACTTC. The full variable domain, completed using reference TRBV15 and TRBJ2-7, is DAMVIQNPRYQVTQFGKPVTLSCSQTLNHNVMYWYQQKSSQAPKLLFHYYDKDFNNEADTPDNFQSRRPNTSFCFLDIRSPGLGDTAMYLCATSRGSGGGYEQYFGPGTRLTVT.

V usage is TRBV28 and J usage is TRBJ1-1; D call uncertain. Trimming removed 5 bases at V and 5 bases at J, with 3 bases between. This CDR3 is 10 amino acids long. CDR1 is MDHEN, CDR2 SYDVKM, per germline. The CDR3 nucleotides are TGTGCCAGCAGTCTGACTGAAGCTTTCTTT. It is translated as CASSLTEAFF. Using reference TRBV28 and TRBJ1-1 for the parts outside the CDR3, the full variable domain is DVKVTQSSRYLVKRTGEKVFLECVQDMDHENMFWYRQDPGLGLRLIYFSYDVKMKEKGDIPEGYSVSREKKERFSLILESASTNQTSMYLCASSLTEAFFGQGTRLTVV.

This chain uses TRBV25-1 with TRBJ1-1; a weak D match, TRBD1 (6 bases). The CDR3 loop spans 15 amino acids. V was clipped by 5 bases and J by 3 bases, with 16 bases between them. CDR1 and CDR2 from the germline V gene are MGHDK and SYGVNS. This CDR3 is CASSRGAMLDTEAFF. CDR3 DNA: TGTGCCAGCAGTCGGGGGGCTATGCTGGACACTGAAGCTTTCTTT.

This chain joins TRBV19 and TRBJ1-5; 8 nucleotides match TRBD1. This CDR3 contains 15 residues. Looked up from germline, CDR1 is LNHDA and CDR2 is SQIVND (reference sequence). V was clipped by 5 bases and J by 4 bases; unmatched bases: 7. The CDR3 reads CASSLDRGGNQPQHF. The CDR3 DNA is TGTGCCAGTAGTCTTGACAGGGGAGGGAATCAGCCCCAGCATTTT.

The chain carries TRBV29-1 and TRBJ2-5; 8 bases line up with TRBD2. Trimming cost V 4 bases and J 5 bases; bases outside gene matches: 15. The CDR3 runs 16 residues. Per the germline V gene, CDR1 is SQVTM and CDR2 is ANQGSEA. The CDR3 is CSVASFYGGGEETQYF. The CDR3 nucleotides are TGCAGCGTTGCATCCTTCTACGGGGGGGGTGAGGAGACCCAGTACTTC.

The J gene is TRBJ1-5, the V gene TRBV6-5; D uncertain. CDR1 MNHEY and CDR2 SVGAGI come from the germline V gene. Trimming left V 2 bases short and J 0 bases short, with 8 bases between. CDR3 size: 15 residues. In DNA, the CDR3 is TGTGCCAGCAGTTACCCGCGGGATAGCAATCAGCCCCAGCATTTT. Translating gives CASSYPRDSNQPQHF.

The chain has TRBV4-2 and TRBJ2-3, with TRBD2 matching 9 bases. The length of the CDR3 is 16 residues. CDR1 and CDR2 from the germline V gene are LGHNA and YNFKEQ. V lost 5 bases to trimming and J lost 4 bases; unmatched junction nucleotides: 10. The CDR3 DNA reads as TGTGCCAGCAGCATGCGGGGGGGCCGCTGGGCAGATACGCAGTATTTT. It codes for CASSMRGGRWADTQYF.

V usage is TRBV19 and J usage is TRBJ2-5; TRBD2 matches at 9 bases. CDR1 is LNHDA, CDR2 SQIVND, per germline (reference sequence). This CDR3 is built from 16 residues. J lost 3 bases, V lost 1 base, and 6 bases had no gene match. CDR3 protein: CASSIGNSGGKETQYF. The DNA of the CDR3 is TGTGCCAGTAGTATAGGAAATAGCGGGGGTAAAGAGACCCAGTACTTC.

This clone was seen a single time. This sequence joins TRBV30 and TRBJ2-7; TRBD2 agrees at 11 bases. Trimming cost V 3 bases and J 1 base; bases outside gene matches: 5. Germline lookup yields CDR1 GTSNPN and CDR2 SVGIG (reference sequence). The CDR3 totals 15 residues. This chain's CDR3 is CAWSLAGGGSYEQYV. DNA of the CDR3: TGTGCCTGGAGCCTAGCGGGGGGAGGGTCCTACGAGCAGTACGTC.